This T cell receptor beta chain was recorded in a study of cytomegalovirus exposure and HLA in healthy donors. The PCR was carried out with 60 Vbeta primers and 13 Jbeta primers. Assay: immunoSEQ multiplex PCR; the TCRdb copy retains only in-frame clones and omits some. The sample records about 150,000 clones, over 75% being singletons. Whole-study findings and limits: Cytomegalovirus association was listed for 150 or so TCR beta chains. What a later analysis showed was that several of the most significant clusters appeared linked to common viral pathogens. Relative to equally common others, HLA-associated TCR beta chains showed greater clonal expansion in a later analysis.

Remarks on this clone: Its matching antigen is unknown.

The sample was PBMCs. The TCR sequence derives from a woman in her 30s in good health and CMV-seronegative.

DNA of the CDR3: TGTGCCAGCAGTCCAGGGGACAGGGGGCCGGAGACCCAGTACTTC. Encoded protein: CASSPGDRGPETQYF. The chain employs TRBV27 and TRBJ2-5, with TRBD1 matching 12 bases. The CDR3 has 15 amino acids. V was pared by 5 bases and J by 5 bases, with 6 bases of the junction left unmatched. Germline values: CDR1 MNHEY, CDR2 SMNVEV (reference sequence).